These T cell receptor beta chains were read from a single sample in a study of human T cells and chemical hapten exposure. TCRdb re-called the RACE reads with MiXCR, one entry per CDR3 protein. Here the sample spans approximately 350,000 distinct CDR3 sequences, about 6.3% being singletons. The sequenced sample was whole blood, obtained in connection with sensitization to the hapten diphenylcyclopropenone (DPC). These TCRs come from a woman aged 18-29 years with alopecia areata. Some clones in this sample may be carry-over from other donors' samples. The CDR3 runs from the conserved cysteine through the conserved F or W. The D gene is left open where the match is weak. For some rows the clone size is stated as once, few or many, or as a class when expanded; others skip it.

many | TRBJ1-4 | TRBD1 | TRBV2 | TGTGCCAGCAAGTTTACAGGGGGAGATGAAAAACTGTTTTTT | CASKFTGGDEKLFF
few | TRBJ1-5 | . | TRBV27 | TGTGCCAGCAGTAAGCAAACAGGGCTTAATCAGCCCCAGCATTTT | CASSKQTGLNQPQHF
few | TRBJ2-1 | . | TRBV7-2 | TGTGCCAGCAGCCCCCGTGGGGGAAATGAGCAGTTCTTC | CASSPRGGNEQFF
few | TRBJ2-5 | TRBD2 | TRBV7-7 | TGTGCTAGCAGCCAGACTAGCGGGGGAAGAGAGACCCAGTACTTC | CASSQTSGGRETQYF
. | TRBJ2-3 | TRBD2 | TRBV9 | TGTGCCAGCAGCCTAACTAGCGGGGGGGTAGATACGCAGTATTTT | CASSLTSGGVDTQYF
many | TRBJ1-2 | . | TRBV7-2 | TGTGCCAGCGGATCCAGGAACTGGGATGGCTACACCTTC | CASGSRNWDGYTF
few | TRBJ2-4 | . | TRBV15 | TGTGCCACCAGGGGGGAGGGGGAACAAGCCAAAAACATTCAGTACTTC | CATRGEGEQAKNIQYF
. | TRBJ1-4 | . | TRBV4-1 | TGCGCCAGCACCATTGGACAAATTGCAACTAATGAAAAACTGTTTTTT | CASTIGQIATNEKLFF
. | TRBJ2-7 | . | TRBV6-5 | TGTGCCAGCAGTTACTCGGCTCAGTCCTACGAGCAGTACTTC | CASSYSAQSYEQYF
many | TRBJ1-2 | . | TRBV6-5 | TGTGCCAGCAGTTACTCTTTTGGGGGTCAGGAGCGATATGGCTACACCTTC | CASSYSFGGQERYGYTF
many | TRBJ2-6 | . | TRBV20-1 | TGCAGTGCTAGTTCCGGAATAGGCTTTGGGGCCAACGTCCTGACTTTC | CSASSGIGFGANVLTF
many | TRBJ1-1 | . | TRBV20-1 | TGCAGTGCATCTTTACGGGCCACTGAAGCTTTCTTT | CSASLRATEAFF
few | TRBJ2-3 | . | TRBV7-6 | TGTGCCAGCAGCCTCAGTTTGTCTAGCACAGATACGCAGTATTTT | CASSLSLSSTDTQYF
many | TRBJ1-2 | . | TRBV10-3 | TGTGCCATCAGTGAAGCTAATCCTAACTATGGCTACACCTTC | CAISEANPNYGYTF
few | TRBJ2-1 | TRBD2 | TRBV12-3/TRBV12-4 | TGTGCCAGCAGTTACCCTGGGGGGGGTATTGTCGGGCAGTTCTTC | CASSYPGGGIVGQFF
many | TRBJ1-4 | TRBD1 | TRBV3-1 | TGTGCCAGCAGCCCGGGACAGGCCAATGAAAAACTGTTTTTT | CASSPGQANEKLFF
once | TRBJ2-7 | TRBD1 | TRBV12-3/TRBV12-4 | TGTGCCAGCAGCCCGGGACAGGGAACGAAGCAGTACTTC | CASSPGQGTKQYF
. | TRBJ1-1 | . | TRBV11-2 | TGTGCCAGCAGCTTTGGCAGGCAGGACACTGAAGCTTTCTTT | CASSFGRQDTEAFF
many | TRBJ2-2 | TRBD1 | TRBV5-1 | TGCGCCAGCAGCCCCTTCTTACGAGGGGGCTCCGGGGAGCTGTTTTTT | CASSPFLRGGSGELFF
few | TRBJ2-3 | TRBD2 | TRBV12-3/TRBV12-4 | TGTGCCAGCAGTGCCAGAGGACTAGCGGGGGGCTTCGATACGCAGTATTTT | CASSARGLAGGFDTQYF
few | TRBJ1-1 | . | TRBV18 | TGTGCCAGCTCACCATTTATCAGTGGGTTCGACACTGAAGCTTTCTTT | CASSPFISGFDTEAFF
many | TRBJ1-4 | . | TRBV12-3/TRBV12-4 | TGTGCCAGCAGTATCGGCGGGGAAAAACTGTTTTTT | CASSIGGEKLFF
few | TRBJ1-2 | TRBD1 | TRBV7-2 | TGTGCCAGCAGCACGGGACAGGTTAACTATGGCTACACCTTC | CASSTGQVNYGYTF
few | TRBJ1-3 | . | TRBV7-9 | TGTGCCAGCAGCCCCAGGGGCCCGAACTCTGGAAACACCATATATTTT | CASSPRGPNSGNTIYF
many | TRBJ1-3 | . | TRBV6-1 | TGTGCCAGCAGTGAGTCCAGCCGGGGAAACACCATATATTTT | CASSESSRGNTIYF
many | TRBJ1-1 | . | TRBV5-1 | TGCGCCAGCAGGCTGAGTGAGAGGATGACAGGAGAGCGGGCTTTCTTT | CASRLSERMTGERAFF
. | TRBJ2-3 | TRBD1 | TRBV4-3 | TGCGCCAGCAGCCAAGCTAAGGGAACAGACAGGGGAACAGATACGCAGTATTTT | CASSQAKGTDRGTDTQYF
few | TRBJ2-5 | TRBD2 | TRBV7-9 | TGTGCCAGCAGCTTTGCTAGCGGGGACCAAGAGACCCAGTACTTC | CASSFASGDQETQYF
many | TRBJ1-5 | . | TRBV11-2 | TGTGCCAGCAGCTTAGAACAATATCAGCCCCAGCATTTT | CASSLEQYQPQHF
many | TRBJ1-2 | TRBD1 | TRBV6-1 | TGTGCCAGCAGTGAGCCACATACAGGGGTCTATGGCTACACCTTC | CASSEPHTGVYGYTF
. | TRBJ1-4 | . | TRBV7-9 | TGTGCCAGCAGAGGCCATCGGAGGGGGGATGAAAAACTGTTTTTT | CASRGHRRGDEKLFF
few | TRBJ2-7 | TRBD1 | TRBV6-5 | TGTGCCAGCAGTTTGACAGGGGGGACTCCCGACGAGCAGTACTTC | CASSLTGGTPDEQYF
. | TRBJ2-1 | TRBD2 | TRBV28 | TGTGCCAGCAGCTTAGCGGGGGCCAATGAGCAGTTCTTC | CASSLAGANEQFF
. | TRBJ1-1 | . | TRBV6-1 | TGTGCCAGCAGTGGAACAGGTTGGAACACTGAAGCTTTCTTT | CASSGTGWNTEAFF
many | TRBJ2-2 | . | TRBV7-2 | TGTGCCAGCAGCTTAGGGGGCGGGCCGCATGGAACCGGGGAGCTGTTTTTT | CASSLGGGPHGTGELFF
few | TRBJ2-2 | TRBD2 | TRBV27 | TGTGCCAGCAGTCAGGGACTAGCGGGGGCCTTGGGCGGGGAGCTGTTTTTT | CASSQGLAGALGGELFF
many | TRBJ1-2 | TRBD1 | TRBV6-5 | TGTGCCAGCAAGGCCGACAGGGGATATGGCTACACCTTC | CASKADRGYGYTF
few | TRBJ1-6 | TRBD1 | TRBV6-5 | TGTGCCAGCAGCCCGGACAGGGAACCACCCCTCCACTTT | CASSPDREPPLHF